This passage covers 10 T cell receptor beta chains from one sample sequenced in a study of shared clonotypes between healthy human individuals. Data came from immunoSEQ multiplex PCR; TCRdb stores just in-frame clones and leaves some out. The sample holds 2 million to 2.5 million clones, approximately 96% seen once. Sequencing was performed on naive CD4+ T cells sorted from blood. The subset is: CD45RA+ positively selected. Receptors originate from a man between 18 and 29 years old in good health.

DNA of the CDR3: TGCGCCAGCAGCCAAAACTTCGATTACAGGGGGATTAATGAAAAACTGTTTTTT. It codes for CASSQNFDYRGINEKLFF. J is TRBJ1-4 and V is TRBV4-3; 8 bases are a match to TRBD1. The germline CDR1 and CDR2 sequences are LGHNA and YSLEER. The CDR3 has 18 amino acids. With 2 bases clipped from V and 4 bases from J, the junction kept 12 bases outside the gene matches.

The J gene is TRBJ2-1, the V gene TRBV7-9; no clear D gene. The CDR3 covers 13 residues. V lost 3 bases to trimming and J lost 6 bases, with 9 bases between them. Germline-derived CDR1 and CDR2 are SEHNR and FQNEAQ (reference sequence). The CDR3 is CASSLLIANEQFF. The CDR3 DNA reads as TGTGCCAGCAGCTTGCTAATTGCCAATGAGCAGTTCTTC.

This clone was seen just once. Other nucleotide sequences in the sample specify the same CDR3. The CDR3 nucleotides are TGTGCCATCAGTGAGTCTCCGGTGGAGACCCAGTACTTC. Residues: CAISESPVETQYF. This chain links TRBV10-3 with TRBJ2-5; D not resolved. Between the trimmed V and J ends, which lost 0 bases and 5 bases, there was a span of 7 bases. This CDR3 is built from 13 residues. The germline V gene encodes CDR1 ENHRY and CDR2 SYGVKD.

In the case of this clone: Other nucleotide sequences from this sample produce the same CDR3. The gene calls are TRBV18 and TRBJ2-7; 8 bases match TRBD2. The length of the CDR3 is 13 residues. The V gene's germline CDR1 is KGHSH and CDR2 LQKENI. V shed 3 bases, J shed 3 bases, and the junction held 1 base outside the gene matches. CDR3 protein: CASSPAGGYEQYF. The CDR3 coding sequence is TGTGCCAGCTCACCTGCGGGGGGCTACGAGCAGTACTTC.

The genes are TRBV28 and TRBJ1-3; unclear D gene. The germline V and J ends were trimmed by 5 bases and 0 bases, with 11 bases remaining between them. CDR3 length equals 15 residues. From germline, CDR1 is MDHEN and CDR2 SYDVKM. CDR3 protein: CASSPTLNSGNTIYF. The DNA for the CDR3 is TGTGCCAGCAGTCCCACTCTTAACTCTGGAAACACCATATATTTT. Full variable domain (missing parts from reference TRBV28 and TRBJ1-3): DVKVTQSSRYLVKRTGEKVFLECVQDMDHENMFWYRQDPGLGLRLIYFSYDVKMKEKGDIPEGYSVSREKKERFSLILESASTNQTSMYLCASSPTLNSGNTIYFGEGSWLTVV.

This chain connects TRBV28 to TRBJ2-5, with D perhaps TRBD1 (6 bases). Germline V gene lookup returns CDR1 MDHEN and CDR2 SYDVKM. V shed 0 bases and J shed 3 bases, with 8 bases lying between them. The CDR3 spans 14 residues. CDR3 region: CASSLWQGKETQYF. Written as DNA, the CDR3 is TGTGCCAGCAGTTTATGGCAGGGGAAAGAGACCCAGTACTTC.

This clone has just one count. The genes are TRBV2 and TRBJ2-3; D not resolved. V lost 7 bases, J lost 0 bases, and 11 bases lay in between. CDR1 is SNHLY and CDR2 is FYNNEI in the germline V gene. This CDR3 comprises 14 residues. CDR3 residues: CASTVLKSTDTQYF. CDR3 sequence (DNA): TGTGCCAGCACGGTGCTCAAGAGCACAGATACGCAGTATTTT.

This clone was seen just once. The chain uses TRBV6-1 and TRBJ2-7; a weak D match, TRBD1 (6 bases). Per germline, CDR1 MNHNS and CDR2 SASEGT. V was pared by 4 bases and J by 9 bases, with 16 bases between. The CDR3 is 13 amino acids. CDR3 in amino acids: CASSVIQGNGQYF. The CDR3 DNA sequence: TGTGCCAGCAGTGTTATACAGGGAAACGGGCAGTACTTC.

The chain has TRBV5-4 and TRBJ1-1; D perhaps matches TRBD1 (5 bases). From germline, CDR1 is SGHNT and CDR2 YYREEE (reference sequence). This CDR3 region has 15 residues. Trimming took 4 bases from V and 0 from J, leaving 13 bases between them. Here the CDR3 DNA reads TGTGCCAGCAGCCCGGGCGGGGCCATGAACACTGAAGCTTTCTTT. Its translation is CASSPGGAMNTEAFF.

The chain has TRBV29-1 and TRBJ2-1; TRBD2 aligns across 12 bases. V was pared by 4 bases and J by 4 bases, with 5 bases of the junction left unmatched. This CDR3 contains 15 residues. Germline CDR1 reads SQVTM; CDR2 reads ANQGSEA. As DNA, the CDR3 is TGCAGCGTTGTCGGGACTAGCGGGTATTACAATGAGCAGTTCTTC. Translating it yields CSVVGTSGYYNEQFF.